The entry below gives a single TCR beta chain sequence along with its context. The sample originates from a study of CD8 T cells in Susac syndrome. From germline, CDR1 is DFQATT and CDR2 SNEGSKA (reference sequence). CDR3 length: 15 amino acids. V shed 5 bases and J shed 3 bases, with 19 bases lying between them. Random-hexamer reverse transcription was applied to 0.5 to 1 ug RNA. TCRdb used MiXCR to reprocess the immunoSEQ multiplex PCR reads, holding one entry per CDR3 protein. The table has about 210,000 distinct CDR3 sequences, approximately 95% seen once. The source of this sequence is a human donor with multiple sclerosis. The V and J genes are TRBV20-1 and TRBJ2-5; tentative D call: TRBD2 (6 bases). What was sequenced was CD4+ T cells from PBMCs. The CDR3 coding sequence is TGCAGTGCTCCTCGACCGGGACTGAGAAAAGAGACCCAGTACTTC. Its translation: CSAPRPGLRKETQYF.